The 10 T cell receptor beta chains listed next were all sequenced from one sample in a study of cytomegalovirus exposure and HLA in healthy donors. PCR employed 60 Vbeta and 13 Jbeta primers. TCRdb's table, derived via immunoSEQ multiplex PCR, lists solely in-frame clones and lacks some. The table shows more than 80,000 clones, with approximately 83% occurring only once. The sequencing sample was made of PBMCs. Receptors originate from a female donor in good health and CMV-seropositive.

The chain recombines TRBV10-3 with TRBJ1-2; TRBD1 is a possible D gene (5 bases). The CDR3 sequence is 15 residues long. Trimming shortened V by 6 bases and J by 0 bases, and 14 bases separated the two germline ends. Germline-derived CDR1 and CDR2 are ENHRY and SYGVKD. CDR3 in amino acids: CAISGQGLPNYGYTF. The CDR3 DNA reads as TGTGCCATCAGCGGCCAGGGATTACCTAACTATGGCTACACCTTC.

This clone has a single count. The genes are TRBV5-1 and TRBJ2-5; 7 positions match TRBD2. The V segment lost 0 bases and the J segment 2 bases; nucleotides outside the gene matches: 4. The germline V gene encodes CDR1 SGHRS and CDR2 YFSETQ. The CDR3 runs 15 residues. The DNA for the CDR3 is TGCGCCAGCAGCTTGGCCCCTAGCGGACAAGAGACCCAGTACTTC. It codes for CASSLAPSGQETQYF.

The V call is TRBV9, the J call TRBJ1-5; D is uncertain. CDR3 size: 14 residues. Deletions cut 0 bases from V and 4 bases from J, with 8 bases between. Germline CDR1 reads SGDLS; CDR2 reads YYNGEE. CDR3 amino acids: CASSVGQENQPQHF. The CDR3 bases are TGTGCCAGCAGCGTAGGGCAGGAAAATCAGCCCCAGCATTTT. Supplemented by reference TRBV9 and TRBJ1-5, the full variable domain reads DSGVTQTPKHLITATGQRVTLRCSPRSGDLSVYWYQQSLDQGLQFLIQYYNGEERAKGNILERFSAQQFPDLHSELNLSSLELGDSALYFCASSVGQENQPQHFGDGTRLSIL.

The V and J genes are TRBV27 and TRBJ2-1; 10 bases align to TRBD2. V lost 5 bases to trimming and J lost 2 bases; unmatched junction nucleotides: 12. Germline V CDR1 and CDR2: MNHEY, SMNVEV (reference sequence). The CDR3 has 18 residues. The CDR3 protein is CASSPTPGLAMPYNEQFF. CDR3 nucleotides: TGTGCCAGCAGTCCGACCCCGGGACTAGCGATGCCCTACAATGAGCAGTTCTTC.

The chain is built from TRBV2 and TRBJ1-2; 7 nucleotides match TRBD1. In germline, CDR1 is SNHLY, CDR2 FYNNEI. Trimming at V came to 3 bases and at J to 3 bases, leaving 1 base not matched to a gene. The CDR3 runs to 13 residues. CDR3 nucleotide sequence: TGTGCCAGCAGTGACGGGACAGACTATGGCTACACCTTC. Protein product: CASSDGTDYGYTF.

This chain joins TRBV19 and TRBJ1-2; 7 nucleotides line up with TRBD1. This CDR3 has 12 amino acids. V shed 7 bases and J 5 bases; nucleotides not matched to a gene: 4. Germline assignment: CDR1 LNHDA and CDR2 SQIVND (reference sequence). The CDR3 loop is CASKGGEYGYTF. CDR3 in DNA: TGTGCCAGTAAAGGGGGCGAGTATGGCTACACCTTC.

The chain employs TRBV6-5 and TRBJ1-5; possibly TRBD1 for D (5 bases). The CDR3 consists of 15 residues. Between the trimmed V and J ends, which lost 6 bases and 6 bases, there was a span of 18 bases. Looked up from germline, CDR1 is MNHEY and CDR2 is SVGAGI. The CDR3 spells CASSGGGGGGQPQHF. CDR3 DNA sequence: TGTGCCAGCAGCGGGGGTGGGGGAGGCGGTCAGCCCCAGCATTTT.

V is TRBV7-9 and J is TRBJ1-1; D is ambiguous. The V gene lost 3 bases and the J gene lost 1 base, with 9 bases spanning the gap. The CDR3 has 14 amino acids. CDR1 is SEHNR and CDR2 is FQNEAQ in the germline V gene (reference sequence). CDR3 protein: CASSFDTANTEAFF. The CDR3 nucleotides read TGTGCCAGCAGCTTTGACACGGCGAACACTGAAGCTTTCTTT.

The chain employs TRBV11-3 and TRBJ2-3; 7 bases are a match to TRBD2. From germline, CDR1 is SGHNT and CDR2 YENEEA. V shed 5 bases and J 6 bases; nucleotides not matched to a gene: 5. The length of the CDR3 is 13 residues. The CDR3 reads CASSGTTVDTQYF. The CDR3 DNA reads TGTGCCAGCAGCGGGACTACGGTGGATACGCAGTATTTT.

This chain connects TRBV27 to TRBJ1-2; the match to TRBD1 covers 9 bases. Trimming took 6 bases from V and 4 from J; bases not matched to a gene: 6. Germline assignment: CDR1 MNHEY and CDR2 SMNVEV (reference sequence). This CDR3 contains 14 residues. CDR3 region: CASSPGTGSYGYTF. The CDR3 DNA is TGTGCCAGCAGCCCCGGGACAGGGAGCTATGGCTACACCTTC.